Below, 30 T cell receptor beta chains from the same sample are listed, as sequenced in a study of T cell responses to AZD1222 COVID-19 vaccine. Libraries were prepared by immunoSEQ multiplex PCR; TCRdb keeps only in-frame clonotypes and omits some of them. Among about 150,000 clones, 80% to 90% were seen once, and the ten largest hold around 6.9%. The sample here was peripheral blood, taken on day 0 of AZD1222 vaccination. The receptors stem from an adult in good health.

DNA for the CDR3: TGTGCCAGTACCCCGGGGTCGACCGGGGAGCTGTTTTTT. Amino acid sequence: CASTPGSTGELFF. This rearrangement joins TRBV19 to TRBJ2-2; D is perhaps TRBD2 (5 bases). This CDR3 comprises 13 residues. From germline, CDR1 is LNHDA and CDR2 SQIVND (reference sequence). Trimming took 7 bases from V and 5 from J, leaving 11 bases between them.

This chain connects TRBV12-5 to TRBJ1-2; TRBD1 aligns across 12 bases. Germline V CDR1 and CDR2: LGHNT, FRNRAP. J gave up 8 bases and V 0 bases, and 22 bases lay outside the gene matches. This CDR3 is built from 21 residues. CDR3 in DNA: TGTGCTAGTGGTTTGGTAACCGGGTTCGGGACAGGGGGCCCAATGCCCGGGGGCTACACCTTC. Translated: CASGLVTGFGTGGPMPGGYTF. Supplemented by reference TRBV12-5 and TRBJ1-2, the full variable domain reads DARVTQTPRHKVTEMGQEVTMRCQPILGHNTVFWYRQTMMQGLELLAYFRNRAPLDDSGMPKDRFSAEMPDATLATLKIQPSEPRDSAVYFCASGLVTGFGTGGPMPGGYTFGSGTRLTVV.

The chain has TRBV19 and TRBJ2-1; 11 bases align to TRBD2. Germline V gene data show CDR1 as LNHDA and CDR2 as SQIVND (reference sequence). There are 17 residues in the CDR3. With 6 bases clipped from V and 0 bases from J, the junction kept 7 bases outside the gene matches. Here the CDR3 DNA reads TGTGCCAGTAGCCAAGCAGGGACTAGCGGCTCCTACAATGAGCAGTTCTTC. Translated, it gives CASSQAGTSGSYNEQFF.

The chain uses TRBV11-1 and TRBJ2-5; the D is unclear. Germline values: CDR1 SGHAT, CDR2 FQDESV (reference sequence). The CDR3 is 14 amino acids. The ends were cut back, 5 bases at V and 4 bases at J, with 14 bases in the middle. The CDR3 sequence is CASSDLTERETQYF. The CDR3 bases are TGTGCCAGCAGCGACCTAACAGAAAGAGAGACCCAGTACTTC.

The CDR3 DNA reads TGTGCCAGCAGCCCCTTTCAAAGTGCCTATGGCTACACCTTC. Protein: CASSPFQSAYGYTF. The genes are TRBV11-2 and TRBJ1-2; no clear D gene. Germline CDR1 and CDR2: SGHAT and FQNNGV. The CDR3 is made up of 14 amino acids. V lost 5 bases and J 4 bases, leaving 14 bases between the germline ends.

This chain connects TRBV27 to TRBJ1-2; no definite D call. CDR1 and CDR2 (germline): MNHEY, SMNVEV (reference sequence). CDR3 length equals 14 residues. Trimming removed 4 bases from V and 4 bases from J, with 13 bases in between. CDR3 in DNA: TGTGCCAGCAGTTCTCCCGGTCGATCCTATGGCTACACCTTC. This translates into CASSSPGRSYGYTF.

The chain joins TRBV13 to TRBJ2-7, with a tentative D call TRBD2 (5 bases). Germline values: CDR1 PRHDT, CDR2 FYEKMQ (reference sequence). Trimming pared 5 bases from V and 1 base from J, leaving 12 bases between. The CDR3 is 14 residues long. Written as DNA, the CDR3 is TGTGCCAGCAGCCCCTTCTCGGGATCCTACGAGCAGTACTTC. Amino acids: CASSPFSGSYEQYF. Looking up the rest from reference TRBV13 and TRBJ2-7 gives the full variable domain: AAGVIQSPRHLIKEKRETATLKCYPIPRHDTVYWYQQGPGQDPQFLISFYEKMQSDKGSIPDRFSAQQFSDYHSELNMSSLELGDSALYFCASSPFSGSYEQYFGPGTRLTVT.

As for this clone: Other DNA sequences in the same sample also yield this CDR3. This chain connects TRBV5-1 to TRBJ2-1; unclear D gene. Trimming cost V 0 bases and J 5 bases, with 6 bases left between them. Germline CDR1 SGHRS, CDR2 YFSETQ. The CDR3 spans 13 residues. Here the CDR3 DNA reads TGCGCCAGCAGCTTGGGTTTAGACAATGAGCAGTTCTTC. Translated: CASSLGLDNEQFF.

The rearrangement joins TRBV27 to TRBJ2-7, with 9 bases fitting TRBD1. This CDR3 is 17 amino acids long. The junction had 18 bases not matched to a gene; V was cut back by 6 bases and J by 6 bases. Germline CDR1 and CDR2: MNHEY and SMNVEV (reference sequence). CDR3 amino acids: CASRRTGGAGLLGEQYV. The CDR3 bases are TGTGCCAGCAGGCGTACAGGGGGCGCCGGGCTCCTTGGCGAGCAGTACGTC.

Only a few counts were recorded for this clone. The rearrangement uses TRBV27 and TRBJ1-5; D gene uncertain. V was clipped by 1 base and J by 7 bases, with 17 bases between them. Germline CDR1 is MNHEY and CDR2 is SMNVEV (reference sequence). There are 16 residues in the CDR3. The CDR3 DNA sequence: TGTGCCAGCAGTTTATATTCCTCCTCGCCGGGCCAGCCCCAGCATTTT. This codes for CASSLYSSSPGQPQHF.

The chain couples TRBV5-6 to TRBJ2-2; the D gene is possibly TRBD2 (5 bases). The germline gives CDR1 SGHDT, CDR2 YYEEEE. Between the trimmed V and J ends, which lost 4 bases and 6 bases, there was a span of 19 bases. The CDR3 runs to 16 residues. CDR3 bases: TGTGCCAGCAGCCTCATTGCCCAGGAGGCGGCCGGGGAGCTGTTTTTT. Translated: CASSLIAQEAAGELFF.

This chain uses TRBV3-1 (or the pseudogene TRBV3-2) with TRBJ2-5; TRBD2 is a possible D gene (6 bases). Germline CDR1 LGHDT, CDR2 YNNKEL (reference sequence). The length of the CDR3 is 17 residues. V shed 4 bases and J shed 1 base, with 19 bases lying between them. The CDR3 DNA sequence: TGTGCCAGCAGCCCGTCGCTAAAGCGGGTATCCCAAGAGACCCAGTACTTC. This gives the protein CASSPSLKRVSQETQYF.

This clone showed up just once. CDR3 region: CASSARGSEAFF. CDR3 nucleotides: TGTGCCAGCAGCGCGCGGGGCTCCGAAGCTTTCTTT. The gene calls are TRBV9 and TRBJ1-1; tentatively, D is TRBD1 (5 bases). This CDR3 has 12 residues. The V and J ends lost 3 bases and 8 bases respectively, with 11 bases between them. CDR1 is SGDLS and CDR2 is YYNGEE in the germline V gene. Full variable domain (outside the CDR3, taken from reference TRBV9 and TRBJ1-1): DSGVTQTPKHLITATGQRVTLRCSPRSGDLSVYWYQQSLDQGLQFLIQYYNGEERAKGNILERFSAQQFPDLHSELNLSSLELGDSALYFCASSARGSEAFFGQGTRLTVV.

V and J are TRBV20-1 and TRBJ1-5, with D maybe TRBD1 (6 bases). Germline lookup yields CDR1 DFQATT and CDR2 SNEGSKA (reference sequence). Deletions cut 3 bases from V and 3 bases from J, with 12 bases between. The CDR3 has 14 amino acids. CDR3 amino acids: CSASRGHINQPQHF. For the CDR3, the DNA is TGCAGTGCTAGTAGGGGACACATCAATCAGCCCCAGCATTTT.

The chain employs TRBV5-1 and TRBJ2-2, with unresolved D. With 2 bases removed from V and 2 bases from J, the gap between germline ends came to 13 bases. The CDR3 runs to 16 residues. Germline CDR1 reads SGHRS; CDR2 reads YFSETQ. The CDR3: CASSLGRTTNTGELFF. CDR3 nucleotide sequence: TGCGCCAGCAGCTTAGGACGGACGACCAACACCGGGGAGCTGTTTTTT. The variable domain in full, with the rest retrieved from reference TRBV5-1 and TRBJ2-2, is KAGVTQTPRYLIKTRGQQVTLSCSPISGHRSVSWYQQTPGQGLQFLFEYFSETQRNKGNFPGRFSGRQFSNSRSEMNVSTLELGDSALYLCASSLGRTTNTGELFFGEGSRLTVL.

CDR3 coding DNA: TGTGCCAGCAGTTCCGTGGCGGGCACAGATACGCAGTATTTT. As protein: CASSSVAGTDTQYF. The V and J genes are TRBV27 and TRBJ2-3, with D unresolved. This CDR3 is built from 14 residues. Germline assignment: CDR1 MNHEY and CDR2 SMNVEV (reference sequence). V shed 4 bases and J shed 1 base, with 9 bases lying between them.

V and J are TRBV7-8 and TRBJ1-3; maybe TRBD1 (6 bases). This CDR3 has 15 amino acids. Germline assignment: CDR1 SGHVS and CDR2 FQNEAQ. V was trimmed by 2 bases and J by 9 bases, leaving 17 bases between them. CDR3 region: CASSLQPTGSATIYF. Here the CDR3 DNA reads TGTGCCAGCAGCTTACAACCCACAGGGTCGGCCACCATATATTTT.

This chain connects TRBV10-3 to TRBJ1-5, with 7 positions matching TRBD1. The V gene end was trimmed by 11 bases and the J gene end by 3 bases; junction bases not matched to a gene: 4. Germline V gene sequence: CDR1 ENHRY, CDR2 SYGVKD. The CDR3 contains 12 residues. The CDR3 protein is CASGQANQPQHF. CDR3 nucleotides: TGTGCCTCTGGACAGGCCAATCAGCCCCAGCATTTT.

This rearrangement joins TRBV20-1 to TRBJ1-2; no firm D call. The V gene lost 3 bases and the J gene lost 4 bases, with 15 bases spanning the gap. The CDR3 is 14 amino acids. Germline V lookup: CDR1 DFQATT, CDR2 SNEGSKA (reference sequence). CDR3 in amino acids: CSASRSGYRYGYTF. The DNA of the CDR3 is TGCAGTGCTAGTCGGTCGGGTTACCGCTATGGCTACACCTTC.

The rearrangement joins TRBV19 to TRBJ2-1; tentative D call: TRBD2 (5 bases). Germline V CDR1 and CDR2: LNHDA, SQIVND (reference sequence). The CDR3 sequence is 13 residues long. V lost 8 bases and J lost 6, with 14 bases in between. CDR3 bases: TGTGCCAGTTCTCGCGGGTTGGGCAATGAGCAGTTCTTC. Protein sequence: CASSRGLGNEQFF.

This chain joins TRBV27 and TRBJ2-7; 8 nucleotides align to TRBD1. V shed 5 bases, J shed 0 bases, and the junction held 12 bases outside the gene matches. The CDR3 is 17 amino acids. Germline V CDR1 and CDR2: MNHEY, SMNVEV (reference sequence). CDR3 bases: TGTGCCAGCAGTCCAGTTTTCCGGGACAGGCTCTCCTACGAGCAGTACTTC. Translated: CASSPVFRDRLSYEQYF.

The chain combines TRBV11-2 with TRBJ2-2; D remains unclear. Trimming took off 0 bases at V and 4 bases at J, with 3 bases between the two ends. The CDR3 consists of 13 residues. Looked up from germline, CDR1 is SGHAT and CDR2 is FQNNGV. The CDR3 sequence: CASSLDITGELFF. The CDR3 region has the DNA TGTGCCAGCAGCTTAGATATCACCGGGGAGCTGTTTTTT.

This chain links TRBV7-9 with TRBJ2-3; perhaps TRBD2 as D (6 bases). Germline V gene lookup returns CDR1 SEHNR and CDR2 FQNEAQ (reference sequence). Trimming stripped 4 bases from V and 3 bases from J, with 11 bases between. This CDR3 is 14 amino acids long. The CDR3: CASSWRGGTDTQYF. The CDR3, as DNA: TGTGCCAGCAGCTGGCGGGGAGGTACAGATACGCAGTATTTT.

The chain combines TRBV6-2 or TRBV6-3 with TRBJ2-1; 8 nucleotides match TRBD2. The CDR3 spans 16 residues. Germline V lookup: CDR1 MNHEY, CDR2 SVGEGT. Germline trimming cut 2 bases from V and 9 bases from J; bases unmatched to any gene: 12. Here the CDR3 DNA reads TGTGCCAGCAGTTACCAACTGGAGCGGGGGTGGATTGAGCAGTTCTTC. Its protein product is CASSYQLERGWIEQFF.

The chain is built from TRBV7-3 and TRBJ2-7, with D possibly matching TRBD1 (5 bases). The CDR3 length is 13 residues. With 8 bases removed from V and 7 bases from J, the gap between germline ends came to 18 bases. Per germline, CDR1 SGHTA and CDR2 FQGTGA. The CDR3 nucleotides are TGTGCCAGCGCTGGGGCCATGACCGGAGAGCAGTACTTC. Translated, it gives CASAGAMTGEQYF.

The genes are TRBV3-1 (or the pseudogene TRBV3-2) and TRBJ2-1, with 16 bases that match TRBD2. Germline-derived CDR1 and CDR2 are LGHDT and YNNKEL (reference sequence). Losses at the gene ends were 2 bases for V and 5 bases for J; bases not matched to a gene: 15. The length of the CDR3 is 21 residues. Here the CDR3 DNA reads TGTGCCAGCAGCCAAAGATCCGGGACTAGCGGGGGGGCCGGAATACACAATGAGCAGTTCTTC. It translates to CASSQRSGTSGGAGIHNEQFF.

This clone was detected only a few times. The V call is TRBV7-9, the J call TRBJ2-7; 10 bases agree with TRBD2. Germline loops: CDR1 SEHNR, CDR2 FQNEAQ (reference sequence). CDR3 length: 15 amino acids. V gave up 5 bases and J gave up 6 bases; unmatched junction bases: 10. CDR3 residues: CASSPRSGGAVEQYF. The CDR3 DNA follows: TGTGCCAGCAGCCCCCGGAGCGGGGGGGCCGTCGAGCAGTACTTC.

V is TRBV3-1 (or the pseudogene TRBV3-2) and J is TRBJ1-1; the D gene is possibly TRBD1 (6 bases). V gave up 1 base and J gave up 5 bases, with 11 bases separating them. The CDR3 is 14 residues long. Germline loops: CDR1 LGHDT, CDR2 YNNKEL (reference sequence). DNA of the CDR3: TGTGCCAGCAGCCAAGCAGGGGCTAGGACTGAAGCTTTCTTT. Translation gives CASSQAGARTEAFF.

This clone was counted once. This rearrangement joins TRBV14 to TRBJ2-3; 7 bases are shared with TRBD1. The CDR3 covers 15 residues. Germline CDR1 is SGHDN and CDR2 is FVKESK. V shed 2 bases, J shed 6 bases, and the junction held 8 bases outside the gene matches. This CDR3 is CASSQSRGPWDTQYF. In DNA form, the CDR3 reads TGTGCCAGCAGCCAAAGTAGGGGGCCGTGGGATACGCAGTATTTT.

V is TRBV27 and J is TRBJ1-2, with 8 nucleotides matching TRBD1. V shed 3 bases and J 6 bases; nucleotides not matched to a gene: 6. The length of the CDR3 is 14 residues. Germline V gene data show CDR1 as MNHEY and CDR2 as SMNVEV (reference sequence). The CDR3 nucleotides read TGTGCCAGCAGTTTTGCTTCAGGGGGCAATGGCTACACCTTC. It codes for CASSFASGGNGYTF.